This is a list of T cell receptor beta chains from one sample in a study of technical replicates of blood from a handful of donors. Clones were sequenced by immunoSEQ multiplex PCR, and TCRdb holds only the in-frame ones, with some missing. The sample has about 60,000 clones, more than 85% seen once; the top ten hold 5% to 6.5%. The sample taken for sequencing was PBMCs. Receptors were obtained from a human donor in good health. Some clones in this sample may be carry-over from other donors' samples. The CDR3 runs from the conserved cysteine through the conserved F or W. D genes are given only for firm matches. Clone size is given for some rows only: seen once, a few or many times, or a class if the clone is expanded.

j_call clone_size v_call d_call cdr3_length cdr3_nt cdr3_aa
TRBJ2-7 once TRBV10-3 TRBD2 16 TGTGCCATCAGTCGACTAGCGGGGGCAAGATCCTACGAGCAGTACTTC CAISRLAGARSYEQYF
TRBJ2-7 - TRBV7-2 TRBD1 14 TGTGCCAGCAGCCTCGGACAGGGAGCCTACGAGCAGTACTTC CASSLGQGAYEQYF
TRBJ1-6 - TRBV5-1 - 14 TGCGCCAGCAGCTTAAGGGGGAGGGATTCACCCCTCCACTTT CASSLRGRDSPLHF
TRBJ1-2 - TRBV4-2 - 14 TGTGCCAGCAGCCAAGCGGACAGACCCTATGGCTACACCTTC CASSQADRPYGYTF
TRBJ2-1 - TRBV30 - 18 TGTGCCTGGAGTGTACGTTGGGCTAGCGAACTTAACGTCAATGAGCAGTTCTTC CAWSVRWASELNVNEQFF
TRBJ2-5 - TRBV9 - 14 TGTGCCAGCAGCGTTACCGGGTCGCAAGAGACCCAGTACTTC CASSVTGSQETQYF
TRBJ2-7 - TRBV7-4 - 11 TGTGCCAGCAAAGGCGGTGGGGAGCAGTACTTC CASKGGGEQYF
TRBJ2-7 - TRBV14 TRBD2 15 TGTGCCAGCAGCCAAGGGCGGGGGAGCTCCTACGAGCAGTACTTC CASSQGRGSSYEQYF
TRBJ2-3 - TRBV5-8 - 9 TGTGCCAGCCGAGATACGCAGTATTTT CASRDTQYF
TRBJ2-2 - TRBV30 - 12 TGTGCCTGGACCCCCTCGGAGGGGGAGCTGTTTTTT CAWTPSEGELFF
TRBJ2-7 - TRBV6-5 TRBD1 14 TGTGCCAGCAGTTACGGGGACAGCTCCTACGAGCAGTACTTC CASSYGDSSYEQYF
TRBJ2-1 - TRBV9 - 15 TGTGCCAGCGAGACAGGCCTCGGCTCCTACAATGAGCAGTTCTTC CASETGLGSYNEQFF
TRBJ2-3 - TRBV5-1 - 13 TGCGCCAGCAGCTCCCCCGGAGAGGATACGCAGTATTTT CASSSPGEDTQYF
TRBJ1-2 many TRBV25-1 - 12 TGTGCCAGCAGTGGGACAGTACAAGGCTACACCTTC CASSGTVQGYTF
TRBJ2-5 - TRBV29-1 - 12 TGCAGCGTTGATTTCGCGGCCGAGACCCAGTACTTC CSVDFAAETQYF
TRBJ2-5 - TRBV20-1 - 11 TGCAGTGTTAAAGCGGGAGAGACCCAGTACTTC CSVKAGETQYF
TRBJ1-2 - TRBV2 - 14 TGTGCCAGCAGTGAAGCCTTCAGGGCAGGTGGCTACACCTTC CASSEAFRAGGYTF
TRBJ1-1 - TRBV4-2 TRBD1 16 TGTGCCAGCAGCCAACCGACAGGGAACGGGGGCACTGAAGCTTTCTTT CASSQPTGNGGTEAFF
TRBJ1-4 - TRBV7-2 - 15 TGTGCCAGCAGCTTAAGGCAATCGGGTAATGAAAAACTGTTTTTT CASSLRQSGNEKLFF
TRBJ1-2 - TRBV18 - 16 TGTGCCAGCTCACTCTCAAGAACACCTACAGACTATGGCTACACCTTC CASSLSRTPTDYGYTF
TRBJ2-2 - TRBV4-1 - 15 TGCGCCAGCAGCCAAGAAGCTGCGAACACCGGGGAGCTGTTTTTT CASSQEAANTGELFF
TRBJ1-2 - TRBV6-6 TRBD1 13 TGTGCCAGCAGTCCAGGGGGCGGCTATGGCTACACCTTC CASSPGGGYGYTF
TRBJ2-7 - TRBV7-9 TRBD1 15 TGTGCCAGCAGCTTAGCGACAGGGGGGAACTACGAGCAGTACTTC CASSLATGGNYEQYF
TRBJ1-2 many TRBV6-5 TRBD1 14 TGTGCCAGCAGCGGACAGGGAGGAGTTATTGGCTACACCTTC CASSGQGGVIGYTF
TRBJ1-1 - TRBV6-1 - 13 TGTGCCAGCAGTCTCGGTCCTTTGGCTGAAGCTTTCTTT CASSLGPLAEAFF
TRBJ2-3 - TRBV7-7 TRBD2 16 TGTGCCAGCAGCTTAGCTAGCGGGGGGGCAACAGATACGCAGTATTTT CASSLASGGATDTQYF
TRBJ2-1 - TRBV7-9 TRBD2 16 TGTGCCAGCAGCTTAGCGAGGGCAGCGGGAGACAATGAGCAGTTCTTC CASSLARAAGDNEQFF
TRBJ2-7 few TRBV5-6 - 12 TGTGCCAGCAGCTTGTACTACTCCGAGCAGTACTTC CASSLYYSEQYF
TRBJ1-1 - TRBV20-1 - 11 TGCAGTGCTAGGAGAGACACTGAAGCTTTCTTT CSARRDTEAFF
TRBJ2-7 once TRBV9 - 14 TGTGCCAGCAGCCCGTGGTGGCAGGCCTACGAGCAGTACTTC CASSPWWQAYEQYF
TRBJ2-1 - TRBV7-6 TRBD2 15 TGTGCCAGCAGCACCCTTAGCGGGAGGGCCTATGAGCAGTTCTTC CASSTLSGRAYEQFF
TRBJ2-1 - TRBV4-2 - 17 TGTGCCAGCAGCCAAACCCTAGGGGGAATCTCCTACAATGAGCAGTTCTTC CASSQTLGGISYNEQFF
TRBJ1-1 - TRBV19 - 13 TGTGCCAGTAGAGTTCGGGGTTACACTGAAGCTTTCTTT CASRVRGYTEAFF